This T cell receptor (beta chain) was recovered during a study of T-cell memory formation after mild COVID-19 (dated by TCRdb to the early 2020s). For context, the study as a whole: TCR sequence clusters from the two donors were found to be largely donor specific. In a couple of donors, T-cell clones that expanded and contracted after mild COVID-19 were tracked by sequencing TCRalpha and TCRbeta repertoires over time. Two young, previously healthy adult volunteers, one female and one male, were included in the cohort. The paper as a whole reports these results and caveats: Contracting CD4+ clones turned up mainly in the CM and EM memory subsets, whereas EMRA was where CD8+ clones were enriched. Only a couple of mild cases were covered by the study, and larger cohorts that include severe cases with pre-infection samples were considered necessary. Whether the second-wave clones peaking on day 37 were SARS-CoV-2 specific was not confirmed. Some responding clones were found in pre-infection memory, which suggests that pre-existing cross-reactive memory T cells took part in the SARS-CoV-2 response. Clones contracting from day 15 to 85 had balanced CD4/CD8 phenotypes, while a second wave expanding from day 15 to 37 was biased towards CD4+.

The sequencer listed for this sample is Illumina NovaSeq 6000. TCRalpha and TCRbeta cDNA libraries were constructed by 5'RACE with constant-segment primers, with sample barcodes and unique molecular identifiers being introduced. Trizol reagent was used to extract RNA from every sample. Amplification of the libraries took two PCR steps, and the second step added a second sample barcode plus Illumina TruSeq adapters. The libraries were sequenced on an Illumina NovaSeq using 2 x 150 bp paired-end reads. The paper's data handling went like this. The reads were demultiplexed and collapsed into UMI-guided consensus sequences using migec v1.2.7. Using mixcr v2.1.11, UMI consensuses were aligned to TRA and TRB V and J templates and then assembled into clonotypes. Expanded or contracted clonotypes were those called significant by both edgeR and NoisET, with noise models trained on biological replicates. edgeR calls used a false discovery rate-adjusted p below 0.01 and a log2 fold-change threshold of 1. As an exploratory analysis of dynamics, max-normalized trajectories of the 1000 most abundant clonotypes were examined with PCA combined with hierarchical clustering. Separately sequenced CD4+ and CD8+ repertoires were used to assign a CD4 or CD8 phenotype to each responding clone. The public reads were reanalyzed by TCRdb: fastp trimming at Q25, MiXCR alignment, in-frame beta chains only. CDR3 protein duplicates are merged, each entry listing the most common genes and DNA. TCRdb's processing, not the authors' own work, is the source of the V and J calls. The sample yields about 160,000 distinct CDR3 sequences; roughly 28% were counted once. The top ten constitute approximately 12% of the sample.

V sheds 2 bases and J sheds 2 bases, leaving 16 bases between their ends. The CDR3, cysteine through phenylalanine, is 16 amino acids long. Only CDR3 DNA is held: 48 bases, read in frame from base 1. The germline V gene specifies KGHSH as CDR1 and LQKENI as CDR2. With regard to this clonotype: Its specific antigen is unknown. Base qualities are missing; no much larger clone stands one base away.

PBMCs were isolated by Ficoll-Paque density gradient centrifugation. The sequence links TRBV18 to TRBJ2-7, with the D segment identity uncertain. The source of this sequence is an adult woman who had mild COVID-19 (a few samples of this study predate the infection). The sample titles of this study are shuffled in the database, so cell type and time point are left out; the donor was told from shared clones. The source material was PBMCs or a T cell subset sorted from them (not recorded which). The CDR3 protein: CASSPSSAGPTYEQYF. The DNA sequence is TGTGCCAGCTCACCATCTTCTGCAGGACCAACCTACGAGCAGTACTTC. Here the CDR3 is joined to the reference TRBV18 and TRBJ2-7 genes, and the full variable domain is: NAGVMQNPRHLVRRRGQEARLRCSPMKGHSHVYWYRQLPEEGLKFMVYLQKENIIDESGMPKERFSAEFPKEGPSILRIQQVVRGDSAAYFCASSPSSAGPTYEQYFGPGTRLTVT.